The 3 T cell receptor beta chains listed next were all sequenced from one sample in a study of blood T cell repertoires in COVID-19. The repertoire was sequenced with immunoSEQ multiplex PCR; TCRdb's copy has only in-frame clones and lacks some. The table shows about 200,000 clones, with 88% occurring only once. What was sequenced was peripheral blood. The origin of the receptors is a man aged 18-30 years with active or convalescent COVID-19.

The CDR3 nucleotides are TGTGCCAGTAGTCCATTGGGACAAAACAATGAGCAGTTCTTC. Its protein is CASSPLGQNNEQFF. The chain has TRBV19 and TRBJ2-1; a weak D match, TRBD1 (6 bases). The V gene's germline CDR1 is LNHDA and CDR2 SQIVND (reference sequence). The CDR3 spans 14 residues. Trimming cost V 5 bases and J 5 bases, with 13 bases left between them.

The gene calls are TRBV5-6 and TRBJ2-1, with D tentatively TRBD1 (6 bases). In germline, CDR1 is SGHDT, CDR2 YYEEEE. The V gene lost 7 bases and the J gene lost 6 bases, with 17 bases spanning the gap. CDR3 length: 14 residues. In DNA, the CDR3 is TGTGCCAGCTCGACATATGTCAGGGGCAATGAGCAGTTCTTC. Translating gives CASSTYVRGNEQFF.

V gene TRBV27 combines with J gene TRBJ1-6; 11 nucleotides line up with TRBD1. This CDR3 has 16 amino acids. Germline values: CDR1 MNHEY, CDR2 SMNVEV (reference sequence). The ends lost 5 bases at V and 7 bases at J; junction bases unmatched: 7. The CDR3 region is CASSPQGQGANSPLHF. Here the CDR3 DNA reads TGTGCCAGCAGTCCCCAAGGACAGGGGGCAAATTCACCCCTCCACTTT.